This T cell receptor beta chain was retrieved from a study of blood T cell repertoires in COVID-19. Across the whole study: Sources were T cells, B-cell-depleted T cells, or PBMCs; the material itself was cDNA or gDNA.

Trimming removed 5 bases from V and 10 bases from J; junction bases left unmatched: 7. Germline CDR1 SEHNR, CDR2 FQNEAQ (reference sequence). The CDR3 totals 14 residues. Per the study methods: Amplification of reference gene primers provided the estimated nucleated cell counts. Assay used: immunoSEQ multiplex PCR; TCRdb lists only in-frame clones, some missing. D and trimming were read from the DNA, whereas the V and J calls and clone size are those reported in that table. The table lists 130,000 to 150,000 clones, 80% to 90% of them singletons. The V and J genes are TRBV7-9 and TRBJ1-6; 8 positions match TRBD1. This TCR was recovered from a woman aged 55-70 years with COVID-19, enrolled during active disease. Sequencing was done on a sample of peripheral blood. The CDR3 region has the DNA TGTGCCAGCAGCGCGACAGGGGATTCGTCACCCCTCCACTTT. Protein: CASSATGDSSPLHF.